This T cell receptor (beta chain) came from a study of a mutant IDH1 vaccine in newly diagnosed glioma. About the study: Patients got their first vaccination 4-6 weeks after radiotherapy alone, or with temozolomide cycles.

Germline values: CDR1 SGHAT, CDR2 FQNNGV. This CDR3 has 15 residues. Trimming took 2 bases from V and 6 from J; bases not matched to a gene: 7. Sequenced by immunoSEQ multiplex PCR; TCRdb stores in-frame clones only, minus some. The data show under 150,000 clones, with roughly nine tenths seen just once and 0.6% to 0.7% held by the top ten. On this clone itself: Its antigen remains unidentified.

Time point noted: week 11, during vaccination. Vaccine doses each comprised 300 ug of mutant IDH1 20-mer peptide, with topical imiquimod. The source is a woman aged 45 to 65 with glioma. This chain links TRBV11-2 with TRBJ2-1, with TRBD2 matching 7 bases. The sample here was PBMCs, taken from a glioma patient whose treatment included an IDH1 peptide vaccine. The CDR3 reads CASSLLSSGPNEQFF. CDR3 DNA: TGTGCCAGCAGCTTATTGTCTAGCGGCCCCAATGAGCAGTTCTTC.